This T cell receptor (beta chain) derives from a study of blood T cell repertoires in COVID-19. Study summary: There were acute and convalescent COVID-19 samples, and they came from the United States, Italy and Spain. PBMCs, B-cell-depleted T cells, or T cells were the source of the cDNA or gDNA that made up the material.

The CDR3 is 15 residues long. The V and J ends lost 0 bases and 0 bases respectively, with 6 bases between them. Germline lookup yields CDR1 MNHEY and CDR2 SVGAGI. While infection was still active, Seattle patients were enrolled and then followed longitudinally. Assay used: immunoSEQ multiplex PCR; TCRdb lists only in-frame clones, some missing. The sample gives approximately 330,000 clones, roughly 87% of which show up once; around 10% is in the top ten. The clonotype comes from a man aged 30-40 years with COVID-19, enrolled during active disease. The chain carries TRBV6-5 and TRBJ1-3; the D is unclear. Source material: peripheral blood. The CDR3 is CASSYSMSSGNTIYF. CDR3 in DNA: TGTGCCAGCAGTTACTCGATGAGCTCTGGAAACACCATATATTTT.